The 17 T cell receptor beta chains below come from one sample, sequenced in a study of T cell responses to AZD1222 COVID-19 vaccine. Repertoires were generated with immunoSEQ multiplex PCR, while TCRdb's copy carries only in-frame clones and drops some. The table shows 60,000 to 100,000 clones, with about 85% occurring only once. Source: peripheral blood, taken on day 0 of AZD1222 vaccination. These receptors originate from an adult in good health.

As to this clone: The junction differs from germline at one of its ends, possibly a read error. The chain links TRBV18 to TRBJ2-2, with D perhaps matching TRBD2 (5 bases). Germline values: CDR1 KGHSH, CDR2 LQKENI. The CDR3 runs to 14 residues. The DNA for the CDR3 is TGTGACAGCTCACCAAGGTCGGGGACCGGGGAGCTGTTTTTT. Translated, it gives CDSSPRSGTGELFF.

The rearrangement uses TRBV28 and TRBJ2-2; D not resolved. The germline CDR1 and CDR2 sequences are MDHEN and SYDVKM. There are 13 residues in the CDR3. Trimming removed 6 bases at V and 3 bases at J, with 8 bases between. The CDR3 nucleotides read TGTGCCAGCAGGCCATCCCACACCGGGGAGCTGTTTTTT. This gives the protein CASRPSHTGELFF.

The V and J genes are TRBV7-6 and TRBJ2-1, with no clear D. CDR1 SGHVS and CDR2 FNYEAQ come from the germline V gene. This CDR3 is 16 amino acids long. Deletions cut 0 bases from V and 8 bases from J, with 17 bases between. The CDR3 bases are TGTGCCAGCAGCTTAGCGCCCGGGCCCCCGAAGGATGAGCAGTTCTTC. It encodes CASSLAPGPPKDEQFF.

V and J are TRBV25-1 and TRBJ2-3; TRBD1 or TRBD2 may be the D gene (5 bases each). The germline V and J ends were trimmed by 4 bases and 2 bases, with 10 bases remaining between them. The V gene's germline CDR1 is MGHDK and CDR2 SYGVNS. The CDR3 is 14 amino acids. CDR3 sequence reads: CASSVGTNTDTQYF. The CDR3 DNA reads TGTGCCAGCAGTGTGGGGACCAACACAGATACGCAGTATTTT.

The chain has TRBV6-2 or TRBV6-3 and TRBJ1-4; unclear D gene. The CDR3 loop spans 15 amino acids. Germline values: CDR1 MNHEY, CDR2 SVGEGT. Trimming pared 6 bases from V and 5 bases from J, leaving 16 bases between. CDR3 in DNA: TGTGCCAGCAGCTCGCAGGAACGGTGGAATGAAAAACTGTTTTTT. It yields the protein CASSSQERWNEKLFF.

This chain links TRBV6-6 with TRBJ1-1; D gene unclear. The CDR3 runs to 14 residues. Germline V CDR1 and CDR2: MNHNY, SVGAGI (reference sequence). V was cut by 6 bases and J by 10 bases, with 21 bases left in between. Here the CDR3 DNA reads TGTGCCAGCAGACGAGCCGGAACCCCCGGGAGAGCTTTCTTT. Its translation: CASRRAGTPGRAFF.

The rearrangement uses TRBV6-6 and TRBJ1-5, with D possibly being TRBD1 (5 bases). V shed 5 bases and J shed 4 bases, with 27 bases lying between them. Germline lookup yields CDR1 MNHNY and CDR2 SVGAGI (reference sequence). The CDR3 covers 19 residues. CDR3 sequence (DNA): TGTGCCAGCAGTCTCCCCCACCATAGGGGTAAGAGTAAGAATCAGCCCCAGCATTTT. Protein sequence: CASSLPHHRGKSKNQPQHF.

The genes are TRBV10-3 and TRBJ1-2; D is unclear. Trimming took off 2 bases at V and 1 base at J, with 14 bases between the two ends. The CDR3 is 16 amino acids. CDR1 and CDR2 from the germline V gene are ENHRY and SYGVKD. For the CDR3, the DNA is TGTGCCATCAGTGAGCGGCAGGTCGATTATAACTATGGCTACACCTTC. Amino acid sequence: CAISERQVDYNYGYTF.

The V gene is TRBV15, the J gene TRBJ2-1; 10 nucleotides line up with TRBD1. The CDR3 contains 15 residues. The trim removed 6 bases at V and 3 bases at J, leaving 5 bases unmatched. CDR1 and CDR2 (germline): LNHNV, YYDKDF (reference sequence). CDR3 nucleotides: TGTGCCACCAGGTTTGGGACAGGGGTCTACAATGAGCAGTTCTTC. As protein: CATRFGTGVYNEQFF.

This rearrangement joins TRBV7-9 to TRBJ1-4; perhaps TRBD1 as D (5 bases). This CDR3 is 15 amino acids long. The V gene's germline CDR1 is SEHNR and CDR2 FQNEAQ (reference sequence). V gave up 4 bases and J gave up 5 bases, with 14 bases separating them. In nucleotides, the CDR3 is TGTGCCAGCAGCTCCCCCTGGGAGGGGAATGAAAAACTGTTTTTT. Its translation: CASSSPWEGNEKLFF.

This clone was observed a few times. The CDR3 DNA follows: TGCGCCAGCAGCTTGAGAATAACAGGGTCTGGGGCCAACGTCCTGACTTTC. Translation: CASSLRITGSGANVLTF. The chain is built from TRBV5-1 and TRBJ2-6, with D perhaps matching TRBD1 (6 bases). V shed 1 base and J shed 1 base, with 12 bases lying between them. Germline V gene sequence: CDR1 SGHRS, CDR2 YFSETQ. The CDR3 extends over 17 amino acids.

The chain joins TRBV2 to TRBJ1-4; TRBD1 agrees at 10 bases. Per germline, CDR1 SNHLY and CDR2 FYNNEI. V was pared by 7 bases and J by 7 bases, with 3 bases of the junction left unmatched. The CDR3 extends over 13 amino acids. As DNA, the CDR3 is TGTGCCAGCACCCGGGACAGGGGTGAAAAACTGTTTTTT. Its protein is CASTRDRGEKLFF.

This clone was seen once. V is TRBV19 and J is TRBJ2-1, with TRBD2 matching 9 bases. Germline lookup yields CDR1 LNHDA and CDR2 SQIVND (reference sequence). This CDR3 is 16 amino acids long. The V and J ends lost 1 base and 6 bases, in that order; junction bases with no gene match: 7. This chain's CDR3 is CASSIVGREGSNEQFF. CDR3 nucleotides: TGTGCCAGTAGTATAGTAGGGCGGGAGGGCTCCAATGAGCAGTTCTTC.

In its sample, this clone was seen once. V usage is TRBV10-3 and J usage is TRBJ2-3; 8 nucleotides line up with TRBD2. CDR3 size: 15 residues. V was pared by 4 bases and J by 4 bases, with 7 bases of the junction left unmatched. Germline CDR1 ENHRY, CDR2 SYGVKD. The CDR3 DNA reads TGTGCCATCAGTGGGGCGGGAGGAGGTGCAGATACGCAGTATTTT. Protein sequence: CAISGAGGGADTQYF.

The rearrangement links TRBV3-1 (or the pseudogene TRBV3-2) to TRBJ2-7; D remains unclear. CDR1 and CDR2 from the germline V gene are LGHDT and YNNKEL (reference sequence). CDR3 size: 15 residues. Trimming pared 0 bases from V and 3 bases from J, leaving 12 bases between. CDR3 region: CASSQDPGRNYEQYF. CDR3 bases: TGTGCCAGCAGCCAAGATCCCGGGCGTAACTACGAGCAGTACTTC.

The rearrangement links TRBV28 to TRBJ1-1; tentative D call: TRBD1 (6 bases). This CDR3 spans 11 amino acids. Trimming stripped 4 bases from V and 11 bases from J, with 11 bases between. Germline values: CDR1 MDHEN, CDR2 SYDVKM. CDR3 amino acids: CASSSGVGAFF. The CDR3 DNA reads TGTGCCAGCAGTTCAGGGGTTGGGGCTTTCTTT.

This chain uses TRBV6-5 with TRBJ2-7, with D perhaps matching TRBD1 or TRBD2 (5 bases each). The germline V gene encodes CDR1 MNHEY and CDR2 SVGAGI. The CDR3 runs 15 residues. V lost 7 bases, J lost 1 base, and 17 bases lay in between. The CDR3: CASTRDGQTSYEQYF. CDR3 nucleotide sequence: TGTGCCAGCACCCGGGACGGCCAAACATCCTACGAGCAGTACTTC.